This is a list of T cell receptor beta chains from one sample in a study of T cell changes during pregnancy in multiple sclerosis. The method was immunoSEQ multiplex PCR; TCRdb's version includes in-frame clones alone and lacks a portion of them. The sample holds about 130,000 clones, about 95% seen once. The sequencing used peripheral blood, collected after pregnancy. The receptors were sampled from a female donor with multiple sclerosis, enrolled in a pregnancy study. CDR3s include the opening cysteine and the closing phenylalanine or tryptophan. The D gene is left open where the match is weak. Clone size is stated in some rows and not others, as once, few, many or a class when expanded.

TRBV7-2	TRBJ1-1	TRBD1	.	CASSSTGTGPTEAFF	TGTGCCAGCAGCTCCACCGGGACAGGGCCAACTGAAGCTTTCTTT
TRBV7-9	TRBJ2-7	.	.	CASSRDRQRAYEQYF	TGTGCCAGCAGCCGAGACAGGCAAAGAGCCTACGAGCAGTACTTC
TRBV5-6	TRBJ2-1	.	.	CASSLLLTPGLNYNEQFF	TGTGCCAGCAGCTTGTTGCTGACCCCGGGACTTAACTACAATGAGCAGTTCTTC
TRBV15	TRBJ2-7	.	once	CATSRQDYEQYF	TGTGCCACCAGCAGACAGGATTACGAGCAGTACTTC
TRBV28	TRBJ2-1	TRBD2	.	CASSFSTSGNNEQFF	TGTGCCAGCAGTTTCAGTACTAGCGGGAACAATGAGCAGTTCTTC
TRBV18	TRBJ2-2	.	.	CASSSGGELFF	TGTGCCAGCTCATCGGGCGGGGAGCTGTTTTTT
TRBV7-6	TRBJ2-7	.	.	CASSLGGASGSYEQYF	TGTGCCAGCAGCTTAGGGGGGGCTAGCGGTTCCTACGAGCAGTACTTC
TRBV19	TRBJ2-2	TRBD1	once	CASSLRQGGTGELFF	TGTGCCAGTAGCCTTCGACAGGGGGGGACCGGGGAGCTGTTTTTT
TRBV4-1	TRBJ2-5	TRBD1	.	CASSHPTGGEETQYF	TGCGCCAGCAGCCACCCCACAGGGGGCGAAGAGACCCAGTACTTC
TRBV28	TRBJ1-5	.	.	CASSSGFYSNQPQHF	TGTGCCAGCAGTTCGGGTTTCTATAGCAATCAGCCCCAGCATTTT
TRBV19	TRBJ2-1	TRBD2	.	CASSLAGVSRNEQFF	TGTGCCAGTAGTTTGGCGGGAGTAAGTCGCAATGAGCAGTTCTTC